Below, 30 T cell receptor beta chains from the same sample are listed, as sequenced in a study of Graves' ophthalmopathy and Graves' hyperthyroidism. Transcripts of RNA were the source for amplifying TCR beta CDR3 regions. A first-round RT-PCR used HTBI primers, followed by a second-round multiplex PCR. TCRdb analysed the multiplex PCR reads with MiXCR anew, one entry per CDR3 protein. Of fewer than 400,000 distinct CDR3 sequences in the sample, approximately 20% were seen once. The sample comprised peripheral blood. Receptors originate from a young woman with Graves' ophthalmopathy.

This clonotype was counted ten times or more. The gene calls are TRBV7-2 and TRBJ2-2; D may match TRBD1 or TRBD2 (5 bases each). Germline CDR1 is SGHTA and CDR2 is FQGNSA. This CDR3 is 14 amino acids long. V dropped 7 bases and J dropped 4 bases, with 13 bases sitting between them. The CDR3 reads CASNKEGITGELFF. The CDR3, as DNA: TGTGCCAGCAACAAAGAGGGGATCACCGGGGAGCTGTTTTTT.

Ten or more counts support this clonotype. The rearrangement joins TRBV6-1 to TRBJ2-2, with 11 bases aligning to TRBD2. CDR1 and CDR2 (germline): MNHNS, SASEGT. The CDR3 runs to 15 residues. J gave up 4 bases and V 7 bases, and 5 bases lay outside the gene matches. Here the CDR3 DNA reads TGTGCCAGCAAACTAGCGGGAGTAGCCACCGGGGAGCTGTTTTTT. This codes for CASKLAGVATGELFF.

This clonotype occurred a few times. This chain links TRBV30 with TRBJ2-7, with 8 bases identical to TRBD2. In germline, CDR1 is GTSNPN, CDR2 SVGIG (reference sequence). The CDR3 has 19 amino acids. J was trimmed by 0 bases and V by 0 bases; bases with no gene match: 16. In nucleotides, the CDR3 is TGTGCCTGGAGTGTAGTCGGGGGGGTCCCCGGCGCTAGCTCCTACGAGCAGTACTTC. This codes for CAWSVVGGVPGASSYEQYF.

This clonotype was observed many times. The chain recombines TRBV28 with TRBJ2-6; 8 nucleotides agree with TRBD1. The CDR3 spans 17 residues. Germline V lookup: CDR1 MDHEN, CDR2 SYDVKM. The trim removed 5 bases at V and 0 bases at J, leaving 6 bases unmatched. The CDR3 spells CASSTWTGTSGANVLTF. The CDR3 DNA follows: TGTGCCAGCAGTACTTGGACAGGGACCTCTGGGGCCAACGTCCTGACTTTC.

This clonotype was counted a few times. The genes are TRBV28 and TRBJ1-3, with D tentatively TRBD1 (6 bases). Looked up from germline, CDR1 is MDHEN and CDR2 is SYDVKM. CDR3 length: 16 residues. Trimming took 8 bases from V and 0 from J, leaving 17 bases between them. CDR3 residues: CASGGAGALSGNTIYF. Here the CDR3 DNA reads TGTGCCAGCGGGGGGGCCGGGGCCCTCTCTGGAAACACCATATATTTT. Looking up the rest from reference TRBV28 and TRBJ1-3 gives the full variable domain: DVKVTQSSRYLVKRTGEKVFLECVQDMDHENMFWYRQDPGLGLRLIYFSYDVKMKEKGDIPEGYSVSREKKERFSLILESASTNQTSMYLCASGGAGALSGNTIYFGEGSWLTVV.

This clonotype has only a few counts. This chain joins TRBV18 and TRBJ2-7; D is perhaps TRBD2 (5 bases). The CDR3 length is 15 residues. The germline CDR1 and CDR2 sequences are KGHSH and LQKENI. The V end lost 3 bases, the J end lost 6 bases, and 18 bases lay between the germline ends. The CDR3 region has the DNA TGTGCCAGCTCACCTCTCACCGGGGTCACTACCGAGCAGTACTTC. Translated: CASSPLTGVTTEQYF. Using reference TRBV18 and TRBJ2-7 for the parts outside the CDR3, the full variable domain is NAGVMQNPRHLVRRRGQEARLRCSPMKGHSHVYWYRQLPEEGLKFMVYLQKENIIDESGMPKERFSAEFPKEGPSILRIQQVVRGDSAAYFCASSPLTGVTTEQYFGPGTRLTVT.

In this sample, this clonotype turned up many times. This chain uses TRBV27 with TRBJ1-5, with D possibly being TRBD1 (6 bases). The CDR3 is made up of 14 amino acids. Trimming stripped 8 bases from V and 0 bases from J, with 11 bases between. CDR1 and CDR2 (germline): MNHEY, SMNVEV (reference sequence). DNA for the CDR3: TGTGCCAGCCGGACAGTTTTTAGCAATCAGCCCCAGCATTTT. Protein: CASRTVFSNQPQHF.

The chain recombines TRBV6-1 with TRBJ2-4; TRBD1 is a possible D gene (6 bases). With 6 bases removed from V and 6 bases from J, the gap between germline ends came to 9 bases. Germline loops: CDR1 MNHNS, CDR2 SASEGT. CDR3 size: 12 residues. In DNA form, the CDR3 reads TGTGCCAGCAGGATCAGGGGAAACATTCAGTACTTC. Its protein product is CASRIRGNIQYF.

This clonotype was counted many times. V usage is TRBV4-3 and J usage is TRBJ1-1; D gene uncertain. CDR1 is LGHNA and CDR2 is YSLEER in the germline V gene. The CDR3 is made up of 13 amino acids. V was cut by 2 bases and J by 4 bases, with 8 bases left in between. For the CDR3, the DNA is TGCGCCAGCAGCCAAACACTGGGCACTGAAGCTTTCTTT. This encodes CASSQTLGTEAFF.

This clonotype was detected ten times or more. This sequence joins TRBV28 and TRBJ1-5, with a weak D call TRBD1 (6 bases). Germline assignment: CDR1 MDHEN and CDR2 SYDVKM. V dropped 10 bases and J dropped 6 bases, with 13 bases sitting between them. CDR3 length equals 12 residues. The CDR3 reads CATKRDIQPQHF. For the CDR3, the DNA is TGTGCCACGAAAAGGGACATTCAGCCCCAGCATTTT.

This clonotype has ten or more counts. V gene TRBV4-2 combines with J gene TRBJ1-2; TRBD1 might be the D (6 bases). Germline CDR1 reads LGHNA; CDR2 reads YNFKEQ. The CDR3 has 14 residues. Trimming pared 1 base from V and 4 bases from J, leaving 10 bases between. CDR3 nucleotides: TGTGCCAGCAGCCAAGGGGGGGGGGCCTATGGCTACACCTTC. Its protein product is CASSQGGGAYGYTF.

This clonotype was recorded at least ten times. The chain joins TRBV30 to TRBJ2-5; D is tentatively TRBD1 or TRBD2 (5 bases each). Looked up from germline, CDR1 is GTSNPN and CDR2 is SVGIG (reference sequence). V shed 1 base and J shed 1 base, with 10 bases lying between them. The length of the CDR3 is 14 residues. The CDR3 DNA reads TGTGCCTGGAGTGCCGGGGCAGGCCAAGAGACCCAGTACTTC. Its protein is CAWSAGAGQETQYF.

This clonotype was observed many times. CDR3 sequence: CASSYGAGHFNEQFF. The DNA for the CDR3 is TGTGCCAGCAGTTACGGAGCGGGACACTTCAATGAGCAGTTCTTC. The chain carries TRBV6-2 or TRBV6-3 and TRBJ2-1, with D tentatively TRBD2 (7 bases). Germline V lookup: CDR1 MNHEY, CDR2 SVGEGT. The CDR3 consists of 15 residues. The V end lost 2 bases, the J end lost 6 bases, and 14 bases lay between the germline ends.

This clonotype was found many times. CDR3 protein: CASSDNGGTDTQYF. CDR3 DNA sequence: TGTGCCAGCAGTGACAACGGGGGCACAGATACGCAGTATTTT. This rearrangement joins TRBV6-4 to TRBJ2-3; possible D gene TRBD2, 5 bases. V shed 2 bases and J shed 1 base, with 7 bases lying between them. The CDR3 contains 14 residues. Germline lookup yields CDR1 MRHNA and CDR2 SNTAGT.

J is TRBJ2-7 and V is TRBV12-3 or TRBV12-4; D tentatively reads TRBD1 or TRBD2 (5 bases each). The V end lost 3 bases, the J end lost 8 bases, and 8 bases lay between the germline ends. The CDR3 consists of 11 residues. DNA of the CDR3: TGTGCCAGCAGTTTGAAGGGACAGCAGTACTTC. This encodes CASSLKGQQYF.

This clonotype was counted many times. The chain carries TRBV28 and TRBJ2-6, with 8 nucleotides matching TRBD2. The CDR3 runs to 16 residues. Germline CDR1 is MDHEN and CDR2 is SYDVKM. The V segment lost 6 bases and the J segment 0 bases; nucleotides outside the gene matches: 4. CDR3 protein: CASRSGGSSGANVLTF. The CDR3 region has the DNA TGTGCCAGCAGGAGCGGGGGAAGCTCTGGGGCCAACGTCCTGACTTTC. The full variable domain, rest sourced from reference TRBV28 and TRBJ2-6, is DVKVTQSSRYLVKRTGEKVFLECVQDMDHENMFWYRQDPGLGLRLIYFSYDVKMKEKGDIPEGYSVSREKKERFSLILESASTNQTSMYLCASRSGGSSGANVLTFGAGSRLTVL.

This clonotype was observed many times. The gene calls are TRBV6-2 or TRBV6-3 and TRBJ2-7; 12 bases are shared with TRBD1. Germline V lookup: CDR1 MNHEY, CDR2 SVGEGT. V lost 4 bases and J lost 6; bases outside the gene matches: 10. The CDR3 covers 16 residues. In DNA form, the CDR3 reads TGTGCCAGCAGTTCCAAGGGACAGGGGGCGCTGGCCGAGCAGTACTTC. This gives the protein CASSSKGQGALAEQYF.

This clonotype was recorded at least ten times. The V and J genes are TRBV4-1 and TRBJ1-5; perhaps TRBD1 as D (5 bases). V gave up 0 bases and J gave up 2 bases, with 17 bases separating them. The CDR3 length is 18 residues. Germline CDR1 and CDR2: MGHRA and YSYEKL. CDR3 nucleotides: TGCGCCAGCAGCCAAGAAGATATCCAGGGAGTCGGCAATCAGCCCCAGCATTTT. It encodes CASSQEDIQGVGNQPQHF.

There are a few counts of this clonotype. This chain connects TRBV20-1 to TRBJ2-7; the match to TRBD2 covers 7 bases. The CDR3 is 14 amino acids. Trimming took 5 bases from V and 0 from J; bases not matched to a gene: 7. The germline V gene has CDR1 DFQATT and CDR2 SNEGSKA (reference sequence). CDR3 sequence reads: CSAGGDLSSYEQYF. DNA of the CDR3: TGCAGTGCTGGGGGGGATTTGAGCTCCTACGAGCAGTACTTC.

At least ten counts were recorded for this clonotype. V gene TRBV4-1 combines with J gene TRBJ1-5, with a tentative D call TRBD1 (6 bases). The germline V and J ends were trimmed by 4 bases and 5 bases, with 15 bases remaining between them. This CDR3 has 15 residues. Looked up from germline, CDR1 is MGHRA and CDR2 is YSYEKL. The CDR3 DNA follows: TGCGCCAGCAGCCCAGGACTACAGGGAGATCAGCCCCAGCATTTT. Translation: CASSPGLQGDQPQHF.

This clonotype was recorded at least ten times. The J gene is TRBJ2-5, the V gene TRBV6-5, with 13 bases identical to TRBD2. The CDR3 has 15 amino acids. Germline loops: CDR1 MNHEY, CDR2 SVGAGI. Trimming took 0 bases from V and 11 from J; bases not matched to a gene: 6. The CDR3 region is CASSYSPGTSGTQYF. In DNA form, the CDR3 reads TGTGCCAGCAGTTACTCCCCCGGGACTAGCGGGACTCAGTACTTC.

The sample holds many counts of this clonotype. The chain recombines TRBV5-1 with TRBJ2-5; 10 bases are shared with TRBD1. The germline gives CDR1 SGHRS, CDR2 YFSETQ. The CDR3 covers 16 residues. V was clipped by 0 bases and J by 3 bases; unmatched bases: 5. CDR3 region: CASSLGDRGKEETQYF. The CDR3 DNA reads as TGCGCCAGCAGCTTGGGGGACAGGGGAAAGGAAGAGACCCAGTACTTC. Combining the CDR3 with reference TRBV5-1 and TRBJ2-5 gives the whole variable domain KAGVTQTPRYLIKTRGQQVTLSCSPISGHRSVSWYQQTPGQGLQFLFEYFSETQRNKGNFPGRFSGRQFSNSRSEMNVSTLELGDSALYLCASSLGDRGKEETQYFGPGTRLLVL.

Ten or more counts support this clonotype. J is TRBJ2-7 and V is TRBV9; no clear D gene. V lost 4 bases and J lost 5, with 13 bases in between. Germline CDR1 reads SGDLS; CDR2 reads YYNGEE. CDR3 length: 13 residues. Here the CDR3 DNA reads TGTGCCAGCAGCTTCCGGCCAGACAACGAGCAGTACTTC. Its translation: CASSFRPDNEQYF.

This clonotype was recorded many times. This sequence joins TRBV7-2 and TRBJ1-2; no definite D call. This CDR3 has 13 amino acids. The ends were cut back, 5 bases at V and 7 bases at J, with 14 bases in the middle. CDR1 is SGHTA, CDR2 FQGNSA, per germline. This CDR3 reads CASSLRAGSGYTF. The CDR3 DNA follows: TGTGCCAGCAGCCTTAGGGCCGGGTCTGGCTACACCTTC.

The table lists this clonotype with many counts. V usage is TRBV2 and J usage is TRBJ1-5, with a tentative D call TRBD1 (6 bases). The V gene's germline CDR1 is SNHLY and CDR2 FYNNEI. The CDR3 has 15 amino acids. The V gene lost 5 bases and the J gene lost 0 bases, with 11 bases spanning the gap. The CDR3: CASSMGASSNQPQHF. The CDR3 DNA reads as TGTGCCAGCAGTATGGGGGCGTCTAGCAATCAGCCCCAGCATTTT.

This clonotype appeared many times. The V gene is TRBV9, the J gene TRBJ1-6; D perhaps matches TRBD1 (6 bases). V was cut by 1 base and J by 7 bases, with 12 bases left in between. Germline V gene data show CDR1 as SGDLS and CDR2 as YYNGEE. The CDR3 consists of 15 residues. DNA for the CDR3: TGTGCCAGCAGCGTAAGGGGGGCTGCCAATTCACCCCTCCACTTT. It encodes CASSVRGAANSPLHF.

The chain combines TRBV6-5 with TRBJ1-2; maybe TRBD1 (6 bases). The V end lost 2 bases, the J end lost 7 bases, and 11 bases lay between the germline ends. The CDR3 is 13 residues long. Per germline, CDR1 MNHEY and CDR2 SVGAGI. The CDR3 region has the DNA TGTGCCAGCAGTTACGCGAGACAGGCTGGCTACACCTTC. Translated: CASSYARQAGYTF.

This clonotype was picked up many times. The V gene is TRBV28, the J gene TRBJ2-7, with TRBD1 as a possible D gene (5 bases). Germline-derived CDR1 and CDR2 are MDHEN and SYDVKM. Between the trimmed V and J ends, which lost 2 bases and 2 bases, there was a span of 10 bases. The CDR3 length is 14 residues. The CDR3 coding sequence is TGTGCCAGCAGTTTAAAGGGGTTGACCTACGAGCAGTACTTC. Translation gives CASSLKGLTYEQYF. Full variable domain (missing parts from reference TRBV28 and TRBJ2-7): DVKVTQSSRYLVKRTGEKVFLECVQDMDHENMFWYRQDPGLGLRLIYFSYDVKMKEKGDIPEGYSVSREKKERFSLILESASTNQTSMYLCASSLKGLTYEQYFGPGTRLTVT.

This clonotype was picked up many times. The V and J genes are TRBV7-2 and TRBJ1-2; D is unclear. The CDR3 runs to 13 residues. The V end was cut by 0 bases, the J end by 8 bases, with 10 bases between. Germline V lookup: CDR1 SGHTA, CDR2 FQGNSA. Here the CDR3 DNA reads TGTGCCAGCAGCTTAGCCGAAGTCGAGGGCTACACCTTC. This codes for CASSLAEVEGYTF.

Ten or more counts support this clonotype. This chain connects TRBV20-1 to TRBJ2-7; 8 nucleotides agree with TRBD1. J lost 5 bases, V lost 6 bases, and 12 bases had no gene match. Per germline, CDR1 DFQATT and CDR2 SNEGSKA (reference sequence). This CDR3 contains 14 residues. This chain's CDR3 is CSATIGQGFHEQYF. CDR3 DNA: TGCAGTGCAACGATCGGACAGGGATTCCACGAGCAGTACTTC.